The 18 T cell receptor beta chains in this list originate from one sample, sequenced in a study of tumor-infiltrating lymphocytes in localized non-small cell lung cancer (dated by TCRdb to the early 2020s). Library construction relied on the immunoSEQ multiplex PCR assay. As stored in TCRdb, this immuneACCESS dataset retains in-frame rearrangements with V and J assigned. A fraction of the clones does not appear; measured against another copy, unresolved V genes explain less than half of the discrepancy, and the remainder lacks a known reason. This sample has fewer than 25,000 clones in its table, and 70% to 80% of those were observed once. The biggest ten clones account for around 3.4% of the sample. Input material: lung tumor tissue. The receptors shown here come from a human donor with non-small cell lung cancer.

The chain combines TRBV15 with TRBJ2-1; the D gene could be TRBD1 or TRBD2 (5 bases each). Germline CDR1 is LNHNV and CDR2 is YYDKDF (reference sequence). The CDR3 has 15 residues. Trimming pared 0 bases from V and 9 bases from J, leaving 15 bases between. CDR3 region: CATSRDISGGGEQFF. CDR3 bases: TGTGCCACCAGCAGAGATATCTCGGGTGGGGGTGAGCAGTTCTTC.

The chain employs TRBV30 and TRBJ1-1; no clear D gene. CDR3 length: 11 amino acids. Trimming stripped 5 bases from V and 1 base from J, with 5 bases between. The germline V gene has CDR1 GTSNPN and CDR2 SVGIG (reference sequence). The CDR3 DNA is TGTGCCTGGTCCAGGAACACTGAAGCTTTCTTT. Residues: CAWSRNTEAFF.

This chain links TRBV30 with TRBJ1-4; 9 nucleotides agree with TRBD1. The CDR3 length is 13 residues. The V and J ends lost 7 bases and 5 bases, in that order; junction bases with no gene match: 5. CDR1 and CDR2 (germline): GTSNPN, SVGIG (reference sequence). The CDR3 loop reads CASHGTGNEKLFF. In nucleotides, the CDR3 is TGTGCCTCCCACGGGACAGGGAATGAAAAACTGTTTTTT.

This clone was observed a handful of times. V gene TRBV5-1 combines with J gene TRBJ2-3, with TRBD2 matching over 7 bases. CDR1 and CDR2 from the germline V gene are SGHRS and YFSETQ. V lost 4 bases to trimming and J lost 1 base; unmatched junction nucleotides: 3. The CDR3 is 14 residues long. CDR3: CASSISGGTDTQYF. In DNA form, the CDR3 reads TGCGCCAGCAGCATAAGCGGGGGCACAGATACGCAGTATTTT.

The genes are TRBV11-2 and TRBJ2-1; D not resolved. The germline V gene encodes CDR1 SGHAT and CDR2 FQNNGV. Trimming pared 5 bases from V and 8 bases from J, leaving 16 bases between. The CDR3 length is 14 residues. This chain's CDR3 is CASSPGPSFYEQFF. The CDR3 nucleotides are TGTGCCAGCAGCCCAGGACCGTCTTTCTATGAGCAGTTCTTC.

The chain carries TRBV5-1 and TRBJ2-5; D might be TRBD2 (6 bases). Germline CDR1 is SGHRS and CDR2 is YFSETQ. This CDR3 has 15 residues. V was pared by 5 bases and J by 4 bases, with 18 bases between. CDR3 in DNA: TGCGCCAGCAGTTCCGGACTGGCGGGATTAGAGACCCAGTACTTC. Protein sequence: CASSSGLAGLETQYF.

The J gene is TRBJ2-1, the V gene TRBV5-1; 10 bases are a match to TRBD2. V shed 4 bases and J 5 bases; nucleotides not matched to a gene: 9. The CDR3 covers 16 residues. Per germline, CDR1 SGHRS and CDR2 YFSETQ. The CDR3 sequence is CASSPNLAGVDNEQFF. The CDR3 bases are TGCGCCAGCAGCCCGAACCTAGCGGGAGTGGACAATGAGCAGTTCTTC.

V and J are TRBV27 and TRBJ1-2; TRBD1 matches 11 bases. J gave up 4 bases and V 6 bases, and 13 bases lay outside the gene matches. Germline V gene data show CDR1 as MNHEY and CDR2 as SMNVEV (reference sequence). This CDR3 region has 17 residues. This chain's CDR3 is CASRRGTGGASSYGYTF. For the CDR3, the DNA is TGTGCCAGCAGACGTGGGACAGGGGGGGCCAGTAGCTATGGCTACACCTTC.

V usage is TRBV5-1 and J usage is TRBJ2-1; 8 bases match TRBD1. This CDR3 is built from 15 residues. Germline lookup yields CDR1 SGHRS and CDR2 YFSETQ. V was pared by 4 bases and J by 7 bases, with 10 bases of the junction left unmatched. The CDR3 DNA follows: TGCGCCAGCAGCACCTGGACAGGGTACGGGAATGAGCAGTTCTTC. Translation: CASSTWTGYGNEQFF.

This clone ranks as medium-sized. CDR3 region: CSVKRPPGQATYEQYF. CDR3 DNA sequence: TGCAGCGTTAAACGACCTCCGGGACAGGCCACCTACGAGCAGTACTTC. This chain links TRBV29-1 with TRBJ2-7, with 8 bases lining up with TRBD1. Germline lookup yields CDR1 SQVTM and CDR2 ANQGSEA. The V segment lost 5 bases and the J segment 2 bases; nucleotides outside the gene matches: 14. This CDR3 is built from 16 residues.

The rearrangement joins TRBV7-3 to TRBJ2-3; 14 nucleotides line up with TRBD2. Germline lookup yields CDR1 SGHTA and CDR2 FQGTGA. The length of the CDR3 is 14 residues. V lost 2 bases and J lost 15; bases outside the gene matches: 7. The CDR3 here is CASSLETSGRALYF. For the CDR3, the DNA is TGTGCCAGCAGCTTAGAGACTAGCGGGAGGGCCTTATATTTT.

V is TRBV10-3 and J is TRBJ1-1; D is unresolved. Germline V CDR1 and CDR2: ENHRY, SYGVKD. The V end was cut by 6 bases, the J end by 3 bases, with 8 bases between. The CDR3 has 12 amino acids. Here the CDR3 reads CAISPSDTEAFF. In DNA form, the CDR3 reads TGTGCCATCAGCCCGTCCGACACTGAAGCTTTCTTT.

The rearrangement joins TRBV5-1 to TRBJ1-1; TRBD1 aligns across 11 bases. The CDR3 has 16 amino acids. The junction had 3 bases not matched to a gene; V was cut back by 2 bases and J by 0 bases. Germline V gene data show CDR1 as SGHRS and CDR2 as YFSETQ. In DNA form, the CDR3 reads TGCGCCAGCAGCTTCCGGACAGGGGGCATGAACACTGAAGCTTTCTTT. Protein: CASSFRTGGMNTEAFF.

The chain combines TRBV5-1 with TRBJ2-3; D unclear. The V end was cut by 5 bases, the J end by 4 bases, with 8 bases between. This CDR3 has 12 residues. Looked up from germline, CDR1 is SGHRS and CDR2 is YFSETQ. This chain's CDR3 is CASRNEPDTQYF. The CDR3 DNA sequence: TGCGCCAGCAGGAATGAACCAGATACGCAGTATTTT.

V gene TRBV30 combines with J gene TRBJ1-1, with 7 positions matching TRBD1. The CDR3 sequence is 13 residues long. The germline V gene has CDR1 GTSNPN and CDR2 SVGIG (reference sequence). V lost 6 bases, J lost 3 bases, and 7 bases stayed unmatched. The CDR3 nucleotides read TGTGCCTGCTTCCGAGGACAGGACACTGAAGCTTTCTTT. Residues: CACFRGQDTEAFF.

The sample holds a few counts of this clone. In DNA, the CDR3 is TGCGCCAGCAGCCGGGACCTCGGCAAATCATCTGTCAATGAGCAGTTCTTC. It yields the protein CASSRDLGKSSVNEQFF. The V and J genes are TRBV4-3 and TRBJ2-1; D could derive from TRBD1 or TRBD2 (5 bases each). Germline lookup yields CDR1 LGHNA and CDR2 YSLEER. The CDR3 runs to 17 residues. The V end lost 4 bases, the J end lost 6 bases, and 22 bases lay between the germline ends.

By proportion, this clone is medium-sized. CDR3 region: CASSHQNYGYTF. CDR3 nucleotides: TGTGCCAGCAGTCACCAGAACTATGGCTACACCTTC. The chain recombines TRBV28 with TRBJ1-2, with D hard to call. CDR3 length equals 12 residues. Per the germline V gene, CDR1 is MDHEN and CDR2 is SYDVKM. V was clipped by 5 bases and J by 2 bases, with 6 bases between them.

The V and J genes are TRBV19 and TRBJ1-2; 7 bases agree with TRBD1. V shed 7 bases and J 0 bases; nucleotides not matched to a gene: 8. This CDR3 has 15 residues. Germline assignment: CDR1 LNHDA and CDR2 SQIVND (reference sequence). As DNA, the CDR3 is TGTGCCAGTATCGGTGAGCAGGGGGCTAACTATGGCTACACCTTC. Protein sequence: CASIGEQGANYGYTF.